This TCR beta chain emerged from a study of T cell responses to AZD1222 COVID-19 vaccine. General study findings and limits: Repertoire sampling occurred only after the peak T cell response. The donor cohort was predominantly white British with a female majority, and clonal diversity may have been underestimated. At 160-218 and 743-854, vaccine-associated CD4 TCRs were dominant, and they spanned spike. It was only a handful of AZD1222 recipients who were seropositive at baseline.

Regarding this clone: Its cognate antigen is unknown.

Data came from immunoSEQ multiplex PCR; TCRdb stores just in-frame clones and leaves some out. The sample lists almost 70,000 clones; less than 85% were seen once. The CDR3 totals 15 residues. Germline V gene sequence: CDR1 MNHEY, CDR2 SMNVEV (reference sequence). The ends lost 5 bases at V and 6 bases at J; junction bases unmatched: 7. This specimen consisted of peripheral blood, obtained 28 days after the second AZD1222 dose. The origin of this receptor is an adult who received the AZD1222 COVID-19 vaccine. The rearrangement uses TRBV27 and TRBJ2-3; 11 bases match TRBD1. The CDR3 loop reads CASSGWTGGVDTQYF. The CDR3 coding sequence is TGTGCCAGCAGTGGGTGGACAGGGGGCGTGGATACGCAGTATTTT.